The entry below describes one TCR beta chain. Antigen: not known. In unsorted samples, genomic DNA was obtained using tens of millions of PBMCs. The sample originates from a study of shared clonotypes between healthy human individuals. Findings and limits, study-wide: Deeper or shallower sequencing was expected to change how clonotypes are shared among donors.

With ten immunoSEQ deep assay plates, unsorted PBMC DNA underwent sequencing. The assay was immunoSEQ multiplex PCR, and TCRdb's table has in-frame clones only and misses some. The sample includes 450,000 to 550,000 clones, 79% of them seen just once. With 4 bases removed from V and 4 bases from J, the gap between germline ends came to 17 bases. CDR3 length equals 15 residues. In germline, CDR1 is SGHTS, CDR2 YDEGEE. The sequenced sample was PBMCs. The V gene is TRBV5-8, the J gene TRBJ1-2; D is uncertain. This receptor was obtained from a woman aged 40 to 50 in good health. Some clones in this sample may be carry-over from other donors' samples. The CDR3 protein is CASSNRRPGVYGYTF. CDR3 nucleotide sequence: TGTGCCAGCAGCAACCGACGCCCGGGCGTCTATGGCTACACCTTC.